The text below deals with one TCR beta chain. Profiled with immunoSEQ multiplex PCR; TCRdb holds only in-frame clones, not every one. The data show approximately 75,000 clones, about 88% seen once. Germline lookup yields CDR1 SGHTA and CDR2 FQGTGA. The ends were cut back, 0 bases at V and 8 bases at J, with 8 bases in the middle. The CDR3 totals 13 residues. The sample belongs to a study of OX40 agonist ivuxolimab in advanced cancers. Study background: Administration of intravenous ivuxolimab to patients occurred every 2 weeks at 0.01 to 10 mg/kg. The eligibility criteria allowed prior anti-PD-1, anti-PD-L1 or anti-CTLA-4 therapy, and under 50% had some.

This chain joins TRBV7-3 and TRBJ1-5; a weak D match, TRBD1 (5 bases). This receptor was obtained from an adult with an advanced solid tumor such as melanoma, head and neck, liver or kidney cancer. Sequencing was performed on CD4+ or CD8+ T cells sorted from blood, taken in a trial of the OX40 agonist ivuxolimab. CDR3 nucleotide sequence: TGTGCCAGCAGCTTAACAGGGGTAGAGCCCCAGCATTTT. Its protein is CASSLTGVEPQHF.